There are a few counts of the clone carrying this T cell receptor beta chain. Deletions cut 2 bases from V and 3 bases from J, with 14 bases between. CDR1 KGHDR and CDR2 SFDVKD come from the germline V gene. The CDR3 totals 16 residues. Molecular barcoding with unique molecular identifiers was used for the TCRbeta library. From the PCR reads, TCRdb called clonotypes with MiXCR, one entry per CDR3 protein. The data contain more than 450,000 distinct CDR3 sequences, 15% to 20% of them singletons. This record belongs to a study of T-cell reconstitution after alpha-beta-depleted transplantation in children.

The clonotype comes from a human donor who donated a stem cell graft to a child with acute lymphoblastic leukemia. This chain uses TRBV24-1 with TRBJ2-3, with D perhaps matching TRBD1 (5 bases). Material: PBMCs from the stem cell graft donor, obtained from the stem cell graft. The CDR3: CATSDYGQGTTDTQYF. The CDR3 bases are TGTGCCACCAGTGATTACGGGCAGGGAACGACAGATACGCAGTATTTT.